The clone carrying this TCR beta chain was recorded a few times. These data come from a study of cytomegalovirus exposure and HLA in healthy donors. After removal of 3 bases from V and 4 bases from J, the junction contained 3 bases not matched to a gene. CDR1 is SGHTA, CDR2 FQGTGA, per germline. This CDR3 comprises 14 residues. 13 Jbeta primers and 60 Vbeta primers were used for the PCR. This table comes from immunoSEQ multiplex PCR, and its TCRdb copy is limited to in-frame clones, with some not included. The sample shows 87,000 or so clones, around 60% of them seen only once. V is TRBV7-3 and J is TRBJ2-3; 8 nucleotides agree with TRBD2. Sequences were obtained from PBMCs. This TCR was recovered from a man in his sixties in good health and CMV-seronegative. CDR3 in amino acids: CASSFGGGADTQYF. The DNA of the CDR3 is TGTGCCAGCAGCTTCGGGGGGGGAGCAGATACGCAGTATTTT.